Described below is a single T cell receptor (beta chain) sequence and its context. Its binding antigen is unknown. Sequence at one end of the junction differs from germline and may be a read error. Receptors were amplified or captured by multiplex PCR. Sequencing was performed on an Illumina HiSeq 4000. CDR3 regions were amplified by Arm-PCR with iRepertoire HTBI primers to construct TCR beta libraries. Gel purification was performed on PCR products prior to sequencing. Turning to the authors' computational methods: A total of 62 TRBV and approximately 13 TRBJ segments were identified across samples and were used for gene usage analysis of CDR3 amino acid clonotypes. COPE and FqMerger were used to merge the filtered high-quality paired reads into contigs. BLAST was used to align contigs to IMGT TRBV, TRBD and TRBJ reference genes, and CDR3 was defined according to IMGT. Any clonotype with a frequency above 0.1% was classified as a highly expanded clone. Repertoire diversity was measured by Shannon entropy, and V-J evenness by the Gini coefficient. Public clonotypes were defined as clonotypes shared by more than one individual. TCRdb trimmed public reads at Q25 via fastp, called clones via MiXCR and kept in-frame beta chains. A single entry per CDR3 protein holds the most common genes and DNA from its merged rows. The V and J calls were not made by the authors but by TCRdb's processing. For this sample there are 600,000 to 650,000 distinct CDR3 sequences; approximately 15% appear just once. Of the sample, 15% to 20% falls within the top ten clones.

This sample is drawn from a study of regulatory T cells in long-lasting Graves disease (dated by TCRdb to the early 2020s). General notes on the study: Patients with newly diagnosed Graves' disease had been on antithyroid drugs for under 3 months. Persistent Graves' disease patients were compared with newly diagnosed Graves' disease patients by peripheral blood TCR sequencing and RNA sequencing. The study took place in China and was registered as a clinical trial. TCR sequencing covered some 13 persistent and around 20 newly diagnosed Graves' disease patients, approximately 33 samples in total.

Measured from the cysteine to the phenylalanine, the CDR3 is 15 residues long. Just CDR3 DNA is preserved here, 45 bases in frame from base 1. CDR1 and CDR2 (MDHEN, SYDVKM) derive from the germline V gene. Results the study describes overall, beyond this receptor: The authors acknowledged the small sample size as a limitation that may reduce accuracy. Preferential use of TRBV28, TRBJ1-2 and TRBJ2-5 was observed in persistent disease, whereas TRBV20-1 and TRBJ2-1 were favored in newly diagnosed disease. Sequencing and analysis were limited to the TCR beta chain. Lower TCR Shannon entropy and fewer highly expanded clones were observed in persistent Graves' disease patients than in newly diagnosed patients, which suggested clonal expansion. Only peripheral blood was studied, because thyroid tissue, the primary lesion, was inaccessible. More public clonotypes were shared among persistent patients (under 3,000) than among newly diagnosed patients (more than 950).

The time point label, read with the paper, signifies: newly diagnosed GD, antithyroid drugs for less than 3 months. For both TCR sequencing and RNA sequencing, RNA was extracted from PBMCs in TRIzol. The diagnosis of Graves' disease was made according to American Thyroid Association guidelines. Recruitment of patients was carried out at an endocrinology department in Xi'an, China. Each patient gave approximately 8.8 milliliters of peripheral blood, collected in an EDTA anticoagulant tube. Ficoll Paque Plus density gradient separation was used to isolate PBMCs, and no additional T cell sorting was done. An Agilent 2100 Bioanalyzer and agarose gel were used to assess RNA quality, and a NanoDrop 2000 was used to measure RNA concentration. The data also belong to a second study, concerning T cells in Graves' hyperthyroidism and ophthalmopathy. As noted in the second study: Stable Graves' hyperthyroidism was defined as the absence of progression to ophthalmopathy over 18 months of follow-up. The hyperthyroidism patients were between 18 and 65 years old and newly diagnosed, with a disease duration of less than 2 months. The study excluded patients with uncontrolled infections, other autoimmune diseases, pregnancy or lactation. Diagnoses relied on clinical symptoms, serum thyroxine and TRAb, thyroid ultrasound and orbital computed tomography. A first-round RT-PCR of the TCR CDR3 used the HTBI primer set with the Qiagen OneStep RT-PCR kit. Most expanded thyroid clonotypes (frequency above 0.001) were also found in blood, which suggests that blood repertoires may mirror thyroid immune responses. A model built on a 13 V-J signature distinguished ophthalmopathy from stable hyperthyroidism, reaching 87.88% sensitivity and about 81% specificity in cross-validation and 80%/75% in testing. In validation, progression to ophthalmopathy was predicted by the model with 70% to 71% sensitivity and 72.22% specificity, a median of roughly 6.4 months before onset. A discovery cohort of about a hundred patients, approximately 45 with Graves' ophthalmopathy and about 58 with stable Graves' hyperthyroidism, was used to find distinguishing TCR V-J signatures. Whether ophthalmopathy could be predicted prospectively was tested in an independent validation cohort made up of about 18 hyperthyroidism patients plus 17 patients who later progressed to ophthalmopathy. The 75 to 100 discovery patients were randomly split 7:3 into training and test sets. The study also compared thyroid tissue and blood T-cell repertoires from several Graves' hyperthyroidism patients. After sampling, hyperthyroidism patients received methimazole starting at 30 mg daily, and ophthalmopathy patients received high-dose intravenous methylprednisolone. A second multiplex PCR round built the libraries, followed by size selection and purification. Paired-end sequencing of the libraries was performed with 100 bp reads on an Illumina HiSeq2000. SOAPnuke was used to process the raw data, throwing out any read that contained adapters or uncalled bases, had a mean Phred below 15, or lacked an exact constant-primer or identifier match. COPE v1.2.5 was used to merge high-quality paired reads, and clonotypes were defined as unique nucleotide sequences. MiTCR v1.1 was used to align the clonotypes against IMGT TRBV, TRBD and TRBJ reference segments. Only V-J combinations with frequency above 0.0001, covering 99% to 99.2% of repertoires, were analysed. The TCS score was defined as the ratio of F50 (clonal expansion) to E x V (chaos), calculated using BLOSUM62-based TCRdist between CDR3 peptides within each V-J. Welch's t-statistics and random forest reduced fewer than 600 V-J features to around 14, which were used in a naive Bayes classifier (R e1071). Sample size was not statistically predetermined, and blinding of investigators to group allocation was not performed. TCR Vbeta CDR3 sequencing of some 140 peripheral blood samples (about 45 ophthalmopathy, about 74 hyperthyroidism and some 17 progressor patients) is reported in the paper.

The sequence joins TRBV28 to TRBJ2-2; 9 central bases correspond to TRBD2. This TCR was sampled from a woman in her twenties or thirties with Graves disease. Donor details come from another sample of the same person, matched by shared clones. This specimen consisted of peripheral blood mononuclear cells (PBMCs), obtained at new diagnosis, from a patient treated with antithyroid drugs. The sequenced DNA: TGCGCCAGCAGTTTTTATAGCGGGAGCACCGGGGAGCTGTTTTTT. Its coded protein is CASSFYSGSTGELFF.